The 9 T cell receptor beta chains listed next were all sequenced from one sample in a study of response to subunit inactivated influenza vaccine. TCRdb re-called the RT-PCR reads with MiXCR, one entry per CDR3 protein. The sample carries about 780,000 distinct CDR3 sequences, approximately 18% recorded once. Specimen: PBMCs from blood, collected 4 to 6 days after vaccination. These TCRs come from a man aged 45 to 65 who received an inactivated influenza vaccine.

This chain links TRBV20-1 with TRBJ1-2, with TRBD1 identical over 8 bases. CDR1 is DFQATT, CDR2 SNEGSKA, per germline (reference sequence). Losses at the gene ends were 1 base for V and 6 bases for J; bases not matched to a gene: 7. The CDR3 sequence is 14 residues long. The CDR3 nucleotides are TGCAGTGCTAGAGCCAAGACAGGGGTGGATGGCTACACCTTC. Protein product: CSARAKTGVDGYTF.

This clonotype has more than one count but fewer than ten. J is TRBJ2-7 and V is TRBV5-6; 9 nucleotides line up with TRBD1. The CDR3 consists of 14 residues. Germline CDR1 SGHDT, CDR2 YYEEEE. Trimming at V came to 5 bases and at J to 2 bases, leaving 5 bases not matched to a gene. This CDR3 reads CASRGTGSTYEQYF. The CDR3 bases are TGTGCCAGCAGGGGGACAGGGTCAACCTACGAGCAGTACTTC.

This clonotype was observed a few times. V is TRBV12-3 or TRBV12-4 and J is TRBJ2-1; D possibly corresponds to TRBD2 (6 bases). There are 16 residues in the CDR3. V shed 7 bases and J shed 0 bases, with 16 bases lying between them. In DNA form, the CDR3 reads TGTGCCAGCACTCATAGACAGACTAGCTCCTACAATGAGCAGTTCTTC. Its translation is CASTHRQTSSYNEQFF.

The chain couples TRBV20-1 to TRBJ2-3; the D gene is possibly TRBD2 (6 bases). Trimming pared 6 bases from V and 4 bases from J, leaving 23 bases between. The CDR3 has 16 residues. In germline, CDR1 is DFQATT, CDR2 SNEGSKA (reference sequence). The CDR3 is CSAFSQGSWGADTQYF. In DNA, the CDR3 is TGCAGTGCCTTTTCCCAGGGTTCGTGGGGGGCAGATACGCAGTATTTT.

This clonotype was found a few times. J is TRBJ1-1 and V is TRBV6-5; D is unresolved. V lost 2 bases, J lost 1 base, and 8 bases lay in between. Germline V lookup: CDR1 MNHEY, CDR2 SVGAGI. CDR3 size: 14 residues. The DNA of the CDR3 is TGTGCCAGCAGTTACGGGGTGTCGAACACTGAAGCTTTCTTT. Protein: CASSYGVSNTEAFF.

This clonotype was seen only a few times. The chain couples TRBV7-8 to TRBJ2-3; D is possibly TRBD2 (6 bases). Between the trimmed V and J ends, which lost 1 base and 3 bases, there was a span of 17 bases. The CDR3 is 17 amino acids. Germline V gives CDR1 SGHVS, CDR2 FQNEAQ. CDR3 in amino acids: CASSLEPDLARTDTQYF. CDR3 nucleotide sequence: TGTGCCAGCAGCTTAGAACCTGATCTAGCGAGGACAGATACGCAGTATTTT.

The chain employs TRBV20-1 and TRBJ1-1; 11 bases align to TRBD1. V dropped 5 bases and J dropped 1; count of bases not matched to a gene: 6. The length of the CDR3 is 15 residues. The germline gives CDR1 DFQATT, CDR2 SNEGSKA (reference sequence). This CDR3 reads CSAEDRGLWNTEAFF. CDR3 nucleotides: TGCAGTGCTGAGGACAGGGGGCTGTGGAACACTGAAGCTTTCTTT.

The V call is TRBV7-2, the J call TRBJ2-5; 12 bases are a match to TRBD2. With V trimmed by 1 base and J by 1 base, 4 bases remained unmatched. The germline CDR1 and CDR2 sequences are SGHTA and FQGNSA. CDR3 length equals 17 residues. The CDR3 loop reads CASSLVATSGGQETQYF. CDR3 DNA: TGTGCCAGCAGCTTAGTTGCGACTAGCGGGGGCCAAGAGACCCAGTACTTC.

This clonotype was picked up a small number of times. The rearrangement uses TRBV6-1 and TRBJ2-3; 9 bases match TRBD1. There are 15 residues in the CDR3. Germline V gene data show CDR1 as MNHNS and CDR2 as SASEGT. V was pared by 5 bases and J by 4 bases, with 7 bases of the junction left unmatched. As DNA, the CDR3 is TGTGCCAGCAGTCCGTGGGACAGGGTTTCAGATACGCAGTATTTT. Translating gives CASSPWDRVSDTQYF.